Only a few counts were recorded for the clone carrying this T cell receptor (beta chain). The target antigen is unknown. Alongside a J-beta primer mix, a sample-barcoded 5' primer served in a second PCR lasting about 7 to 12 cycles. Each CDR3 protein is one row after TCRdb ran MiXCR on the 5' RACE reads. The sample yields hundreds of thousands of distinct CDR3 sequences, about 30% seen once. Each sample provided at least 6 micrograms of extracted total RNA. The data originate from a study of blood T cells in healthy people across ages. Study context: For every two T cells, template switching captured about one barcoded beta molecule.

Study-level results: No conclusive comparison of naive versus antigen-experienced cells was possible with unsorted PBMCs. Estimates drawn from one million T cells were deemed to understate diversity.

This sequence was found in a woman aged 80 or over in good health. The sequenced material came from blood.

CDR3 DNA sequence: TGTGCCAGCAGCCAAGTTTCTCGGGGCAATCAGCCCCAGCATTTT. It codes for CASSQVSRGNQPQHF. The J gene is TRBJ1-5, the V gene TRBV4-2; no reliable D call. Looked up from germline, CDR1 is LGHNA and CDR2 is YNFKEQ. V lost 1 base, J lost 2 bases, and 9 bases lay in between. This CDR3 has 15 residues.